The source of this TCR beta chain is a study of T cell responses to AZD1222 COVID-19 vaccine. CDR1 ENHRY and CDR2 SYGVKD come from the germline V gene. This CDR3 spans 13 amino acids. Between the trimmed V and J ends, which lost 0 bases and 8 bases, there was a span of 10 bases. Study results and caveats: The donors showed a predominance of white British ancestry and of females, with possible underestimation of clonal diversity. The breadth and depth of Spike-specific TCRs increased once two AZD1222 doses had been given. Nearly half of spike-specific TCRs reportedly target unmutated variant regions.

Concerning this clone: Its antigen is not identified.

Assay: immunoSEQ multiplex PCR; the TCRdb copy retains only in-frame clones and omits some. The sample includes approximately 140,000 clones, approximately 90% of them seen just once. This sequence joins TRBV10-3 and TRBJ1-1; D remains ambiguous. This receptor was obtained from an adult who received the AZD1222 COVID-19 vaccine. Sequenced material: peripheral blood, taken 28 days after the second AZD1222 dose. CDR3 sequence (DNA): TGTGCCATCAGTGAGTCTTACAGCTACGAAGCTTTCTTT. Translating gives CAISESYSYEAFF.